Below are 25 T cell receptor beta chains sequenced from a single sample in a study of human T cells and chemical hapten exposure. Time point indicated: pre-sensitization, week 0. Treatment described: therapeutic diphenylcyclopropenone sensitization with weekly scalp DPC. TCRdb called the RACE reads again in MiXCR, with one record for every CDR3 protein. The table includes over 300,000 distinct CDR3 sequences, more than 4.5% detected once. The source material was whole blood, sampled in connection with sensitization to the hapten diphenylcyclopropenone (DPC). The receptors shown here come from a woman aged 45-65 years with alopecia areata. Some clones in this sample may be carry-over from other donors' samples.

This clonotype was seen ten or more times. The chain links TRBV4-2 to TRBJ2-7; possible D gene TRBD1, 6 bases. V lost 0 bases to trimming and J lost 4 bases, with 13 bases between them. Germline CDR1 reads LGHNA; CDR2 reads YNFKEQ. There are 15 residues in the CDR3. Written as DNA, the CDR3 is TGTGCCAGCAGCCAAGATTCAATGGGACATTACGAGCAGTACTTC. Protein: CASSQDSMGHYEQYF.

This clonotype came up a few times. CDR3: CSARRPLNQPQHF. The DNA for the CDR3 is TGCAGTGCTAGGAGGCCACTTAACCAGCCCCAGCATTTT. The V gene is TRBV20-1, the J gene TRBJ1-5; D unresolved. The CDR3 length is 13 residues. CDR1 and CDR2 from the germline V gene are DFQATT and SNEGSKA (reference sequence). V gave up 3 bases and J gave up 7 bases, with 13 bases separating them.

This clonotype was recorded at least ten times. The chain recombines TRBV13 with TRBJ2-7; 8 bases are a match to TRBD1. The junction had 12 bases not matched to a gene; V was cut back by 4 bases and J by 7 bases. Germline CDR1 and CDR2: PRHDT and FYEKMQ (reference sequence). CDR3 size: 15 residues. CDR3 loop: CASSSSGQGKGEQYF. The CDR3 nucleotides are TGTGCCAGCAGCTCGTCAGGACAGGGAAAAGGGGAGCAGTACTTC.

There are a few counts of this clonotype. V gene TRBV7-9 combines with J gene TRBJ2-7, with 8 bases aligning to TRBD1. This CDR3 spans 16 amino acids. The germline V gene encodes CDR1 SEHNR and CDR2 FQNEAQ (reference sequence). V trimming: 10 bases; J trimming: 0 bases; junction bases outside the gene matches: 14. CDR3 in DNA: TGTGCCACCCGAGGGACAGGCGACTCCAGCTCCTACGAGCAGTACTTC. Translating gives CATRGTGDSSSYEQYF.

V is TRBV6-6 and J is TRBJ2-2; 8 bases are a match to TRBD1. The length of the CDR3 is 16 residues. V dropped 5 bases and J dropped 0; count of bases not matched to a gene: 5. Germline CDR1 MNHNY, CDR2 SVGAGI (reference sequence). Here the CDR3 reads CASSRDRGPNTGELFF. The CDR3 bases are TGTGCCAGCAGTCGAGACAGGGGACCGAACACCGGGGAGCTGTTTTTT.

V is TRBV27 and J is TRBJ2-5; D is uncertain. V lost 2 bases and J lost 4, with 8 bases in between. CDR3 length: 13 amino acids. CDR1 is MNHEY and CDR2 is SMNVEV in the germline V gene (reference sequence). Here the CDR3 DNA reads TGTGCCAGCAGTTTAGTAGAAGGAGAGACCCAGTACTTC. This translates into CASSLVEGETQYF.

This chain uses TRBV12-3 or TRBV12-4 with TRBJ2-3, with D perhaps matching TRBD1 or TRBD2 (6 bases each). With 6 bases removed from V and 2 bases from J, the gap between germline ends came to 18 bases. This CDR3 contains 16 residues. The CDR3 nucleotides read TGTGCCAGCAGCAACCCGGGGGCAGGCCTCACAGATACGCAGTATTTT. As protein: CASSNPGAGLTDTQYF.

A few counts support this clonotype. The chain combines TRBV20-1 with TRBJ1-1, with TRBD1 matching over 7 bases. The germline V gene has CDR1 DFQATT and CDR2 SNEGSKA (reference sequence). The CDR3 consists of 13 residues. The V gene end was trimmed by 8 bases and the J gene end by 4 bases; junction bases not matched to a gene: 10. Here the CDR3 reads CSSYDRVVTEAFF. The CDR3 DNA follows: TGCAGTTCTTACGACAGGGTGGTCACTGAAGCTTTCTTT.

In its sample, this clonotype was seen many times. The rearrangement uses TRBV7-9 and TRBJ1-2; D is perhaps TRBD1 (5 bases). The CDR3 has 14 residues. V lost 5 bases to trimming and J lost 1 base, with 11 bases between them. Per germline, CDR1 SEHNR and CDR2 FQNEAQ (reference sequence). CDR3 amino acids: CASSLPGLNYGYTF. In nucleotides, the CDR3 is TGTGCCAGCAGCCTGCCGGGACTTAACTATGGCTACACCTTC. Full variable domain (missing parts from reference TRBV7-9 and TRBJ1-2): DTGVSQNPRHKITKRGQNVTFRCDPISEHNRLYWYRQTLGQGPEFLTYFQNEAQLEKSRLLSDRFSAERPKGSFSTLEIQRTEQGDSAMYLCASSLPGLNYGYTFGSGTRLTVV.

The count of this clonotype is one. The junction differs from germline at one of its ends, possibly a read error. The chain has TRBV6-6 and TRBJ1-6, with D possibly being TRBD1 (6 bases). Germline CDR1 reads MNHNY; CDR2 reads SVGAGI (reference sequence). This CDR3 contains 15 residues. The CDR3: CASKGGSSYNSPLRF. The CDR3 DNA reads TGTGCCAGCAAGGGGGGCAGTTCCTATAATTCACCCCTCCGCTTT.

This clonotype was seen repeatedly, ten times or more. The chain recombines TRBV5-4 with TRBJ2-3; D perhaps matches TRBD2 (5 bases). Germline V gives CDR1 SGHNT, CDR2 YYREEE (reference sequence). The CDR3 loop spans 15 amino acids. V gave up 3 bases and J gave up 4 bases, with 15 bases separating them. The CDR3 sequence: CASSSGLKVADTQYF. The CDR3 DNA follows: TGTGCCAGCAGCTCTGGACTGAAAGTCGCAGATACGCAGTATTTT.

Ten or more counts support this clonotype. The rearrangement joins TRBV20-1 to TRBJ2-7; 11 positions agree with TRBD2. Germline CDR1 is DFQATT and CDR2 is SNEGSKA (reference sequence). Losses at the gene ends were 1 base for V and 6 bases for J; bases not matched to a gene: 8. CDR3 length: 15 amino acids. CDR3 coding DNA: TGCAGTGCTAGAGTGCCTAGCGGGAGGATGGGCGAGCAGTACTTC. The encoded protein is CSARVPSGRMGEQYF.

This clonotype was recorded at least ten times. Here the CDR3 reads CASSPRIGAVASTDTQYF. CDR3 nucleotides: TGTGCCAGCAGCCCTAGGATAGGCGCAGTAGCCAGCACAGATACGCAGTATTTT. The chain links TRBV7-2 to TRBJ2-3; D gene ambiguous. The CDR3 length is 18 residues. V was cut by 5 bases and J by 0 bases, with 21 bases left in between. Germline CDR1 is SGHTA and CDR2 is FQGNSA.

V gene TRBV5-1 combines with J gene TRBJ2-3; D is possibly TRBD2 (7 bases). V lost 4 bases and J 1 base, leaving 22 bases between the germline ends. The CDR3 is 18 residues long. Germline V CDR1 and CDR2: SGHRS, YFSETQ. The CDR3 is CASSQNRGAHGRTDTQYF. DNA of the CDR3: TGCGCCAGCAGCCAAAATCGGGGGGCCCATGGGCGCACAGATACGCAGTATTTT. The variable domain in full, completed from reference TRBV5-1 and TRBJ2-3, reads KAGVTQTPRYLIKTRGQQVTLSCSPISGHRSVSWYQQTPGQGLQFLFEYFSETQRNKGNFPGRFSGRQFSNSRSEMNVSTLELGDSALYLCASSQNRGAHGRTDTQYFGPGTRLTVL.

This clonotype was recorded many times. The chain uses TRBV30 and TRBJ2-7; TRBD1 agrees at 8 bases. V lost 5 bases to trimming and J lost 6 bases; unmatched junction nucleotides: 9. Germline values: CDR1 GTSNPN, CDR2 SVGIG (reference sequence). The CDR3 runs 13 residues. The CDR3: CAWATGTGGEQYF. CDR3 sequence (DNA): TGTGCCTGGGCAACCGGGACAGGAGGCGAGCAGTACTTC.

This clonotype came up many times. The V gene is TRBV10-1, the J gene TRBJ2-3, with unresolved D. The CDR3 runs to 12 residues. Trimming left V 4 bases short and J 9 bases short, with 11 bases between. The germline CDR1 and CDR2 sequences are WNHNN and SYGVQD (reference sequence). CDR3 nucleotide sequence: TGCGCCAGCAGTGGGACGACCGGGACGCAGTATTTT. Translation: CASSGTTGTQYF.

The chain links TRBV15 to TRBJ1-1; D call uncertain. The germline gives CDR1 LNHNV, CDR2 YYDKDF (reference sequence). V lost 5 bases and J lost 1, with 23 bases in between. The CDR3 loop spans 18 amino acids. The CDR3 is CATSPRSPWEHRNTEAFF. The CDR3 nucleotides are TGTGCCACCAGCCCCCGGTCTCCATGGGAGCACAGGAACACTGAAGCTTTCTTT.

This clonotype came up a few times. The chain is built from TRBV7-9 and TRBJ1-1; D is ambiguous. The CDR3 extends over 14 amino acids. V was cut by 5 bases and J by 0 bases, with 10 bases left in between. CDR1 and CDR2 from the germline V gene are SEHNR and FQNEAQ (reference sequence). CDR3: CASSVDGMNTEAFF. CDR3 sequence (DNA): TGTGCCAGCAGCGTAGACGGCATGAACACTGAAGCTTTCTTT.

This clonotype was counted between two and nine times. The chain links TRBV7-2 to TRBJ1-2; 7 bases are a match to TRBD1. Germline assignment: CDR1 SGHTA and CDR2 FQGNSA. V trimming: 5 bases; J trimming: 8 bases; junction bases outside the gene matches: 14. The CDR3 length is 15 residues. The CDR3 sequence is CASSPPGQRAMGYTF. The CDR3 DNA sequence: TGTGCCAGCAGCCCACCGGGACAGAGAGCTATGGGCTACACCTTC.

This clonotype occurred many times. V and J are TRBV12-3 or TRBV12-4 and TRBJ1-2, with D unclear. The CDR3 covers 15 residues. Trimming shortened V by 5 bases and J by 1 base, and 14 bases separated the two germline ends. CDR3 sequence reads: CASSNRIQLNYGYTF. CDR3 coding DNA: TGTGCCAGCAGTAACCGAATACAGCTTAACTATGGCTACACCTTC.

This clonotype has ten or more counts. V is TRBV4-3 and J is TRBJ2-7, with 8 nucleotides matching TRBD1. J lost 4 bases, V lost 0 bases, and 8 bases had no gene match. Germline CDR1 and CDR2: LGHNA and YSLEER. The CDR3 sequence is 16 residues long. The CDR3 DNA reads TGCGCCAGCAGCCAAGATCCAGGGGGCATGGAGTACGAGCAGTACTTC. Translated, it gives CASSQDPGGMEYEQYF.

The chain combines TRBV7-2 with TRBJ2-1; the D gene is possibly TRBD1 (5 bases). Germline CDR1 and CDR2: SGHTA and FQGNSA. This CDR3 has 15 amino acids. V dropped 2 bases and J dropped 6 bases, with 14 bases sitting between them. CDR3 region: CASSLSRVYRNEQFF. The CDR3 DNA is TGTGCCAGCAGCTTAAGCAGGGTTTACCGCAATGAGCAGTTCTTC.

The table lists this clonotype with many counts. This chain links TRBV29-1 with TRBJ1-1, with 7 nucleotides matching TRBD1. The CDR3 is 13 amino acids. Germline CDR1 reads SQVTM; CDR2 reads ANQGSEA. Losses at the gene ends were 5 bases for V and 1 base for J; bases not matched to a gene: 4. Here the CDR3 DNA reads TGCAGCGTTATTGACAGGGCGAACACTGAAGCTTTCTTT. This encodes CSVIDRANTEAFF.

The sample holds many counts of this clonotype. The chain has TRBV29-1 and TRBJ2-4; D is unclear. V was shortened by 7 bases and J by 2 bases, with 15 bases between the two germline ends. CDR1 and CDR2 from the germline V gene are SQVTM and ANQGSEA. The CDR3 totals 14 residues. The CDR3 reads CSALMASPKNIQYF. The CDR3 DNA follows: TGCAGCGCCCTGATGGCGAGTCCCAAAAACATTCAGTACTTC.

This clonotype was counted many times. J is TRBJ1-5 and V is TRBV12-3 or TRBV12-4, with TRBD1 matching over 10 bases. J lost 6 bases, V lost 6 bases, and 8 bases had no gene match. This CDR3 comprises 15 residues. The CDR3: CASRATGGSGQPQHF. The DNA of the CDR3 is TGTGCCAGCAGAGCGACAGGGGGCTCGGGTCAGCCCCAGCATTTT.